This T cell receptor (beta chain) came from a study of CD8 T cells in Susac syndrome. Study context: Among the Susac syndrome patients who underwent sequencing, about 6 had clinically active disease, while eight of them were in remission.

RNA amounts of about 0.5 to 1 ug underwent reverse transcription with random hexamers. It was immunoSEQ multiplex PCR that amplified TCR beta CDR3 across 54 Vbeta and 13 Jbeta. TCRdb reprocessed the immunoSEQ multiplex PCR reads with MiXCR, giving one entry per CDR3 protein. In the table there are around 200,000 distinct CDR3 sequences, nearly 97% of which are singletons. Sequencing of TCR beta was carried out in blood CD8+ and CD4+ T cells. The germline V gene encodes CDR1 MGHDK and CDR2 SYGVNS. J gave up 0 bases and V 4 bases, and 3 bases lay outside the gene matches. The length of the CDR3 is 15 residues.

Source material: CD4+ T cells from PBMCs. The sequence derives from a human donor with Susac syndrome. This chain links TRBV25-1 with TRBJ2-1, with TRBD2 matching over 7 bases. This CDR3 is CASSVAGDSYNEQFF. In DNA form, the CDR3 reads TGTGCCAGCAGTGTTGCGGGGGACTCCTACAATGAGCAGTTCTTC.